This is a list of T cell receptor beta chains from one sample in a study of CD4+ T cells in melanoma. The data were produced by immunoSEQ multiplex PCR, yet TCRdb's version contains in-frame clones alone and is incomplete. Altogether tens of thousands of clones are present, about 72% being singletons, with the ten largest covering about 5.1%. Material for sequencing was tumor tissue. The receptors derive from a human donor with melanoma. Both conserved end residues are part of each CDR3. The order of the fields is D gene, clone size, V gene, J gene, CDR3 protein, CDR3 DNA. A D gene is named only where the DNA matches it firmly. Clone size is shown for a subset of rows, as once, few, many or a class of expanded clone.

>.|.|TRBV9|TRBJ2-1
CASSYGDLYNEQFF
TGTGCCAGCAGCTACGGTGACCTTTATAATGAGCAGTTCTTC
>.|.|TRBV18|TRBJ1-1
CASSPDTGASNTEAFF
TGTGCCAGCTCACCGGACACGGGGGCCTCGAACACTGAAGCTTTCTTT
>.|.|TRBV19|TRBJ1-2
CASSMRQGSYGYTF
TGTGCCAGTAGTATGCGTCAGGGTAGCTATGGCTACACCTTC
>.|.|TRBV2|TRBJ2-1
CASSASSVYNEQFF
TGTGCCAGCAGTGCGAGCTCCGTCTACAATGAGCAGTTCTTC
>TRBD2|few|TRBV7-9|TRBJ2-7
CASSPSGLNYEQYF
TGTGCCAGCAGCCCTAGCGGCCTAAACTACGAGCAGTACTTC
>TRBD1|few|TRBV15|TRBJ2-1
CATSRDWTGGSPTYNEQFF
TGTGCCACCAGCAGAGACTGGACAGGGGGCTCCCCTACCTACAATGAGCAGTTCTTC
>.|few|TRBV6-1|TRBJ2-3
CASRGLGTDTQYF
TGTGCCAGCAGGGGGCTGGGCACAGATACGCAGTATTTT
>TRBD1|.|TRBV2|TRBJ1-1
CASRATGGWTEAFF
TGTGCCAGCAGGGCAACAGGGGGCTGGACTGAAGCTTTCTTT
>.|.|TRBV5-6|TRBJ1-5
CASSDGGKYSNQPQHF
TGTGCCAGCAGCGATGGTGGCAAGTATAGCAATCAGCCCCAGCATTTT
>.|many|TRBV6-5|TRBJ1-2
CASSYSGGSNYGYTF
TGTGCCAGCAGTTACTCGGGGGGCTCTAACTATGGCTACACCTTC
>.|.|TRBV7-9|TRBJ1-2
CASSPQGGGYGYTF
TGTGCCAGCAGCCCCCAAGGGGGAGGTTATGGCTACACCTTC
>.|.|TRBV28|TRBJ1-5
CASSGLLRRQHF
TGTGCCAGCAGTGGGCTCCTTCGTCGCCAGCATTTT
>TRBD2|.|TRBV7-9|TRBJ2-7
CASSSLRGGRAEQYF
TGTGCCAGCAGCTCCCTGCGGGGGGGTAGGGCCGAGCAGTACTTC
>.|few|TRBV10-3|TRBJ1-2
CAITGGESNYGYTF
TGTGCCATCACTGGCGGAGAATCTAACTATGGCTACACCTTC
>.|.|TRBV18|TRBJ1-1
CASSPHLDEAFF
TGTGCCAGCTCACCACACCTAGATGAAGCTTTCTTT
>.|.|TRBV29-1|TRBJ2-1
CSVEGFAYNEQFF
TGCAGCGTTGAAGGGTTCGCCTACAATGAGCAGTTCTTC
>TRBD1|many|TRBV29-1|TRBJ2-7
CSGTTGTGNGDEQYF
TGCAGCGGAACCACTGGGACAGGGAACGGCGACGAGCAGTACTTC
>TRBD1|.|TRBV4-2|TRBJ1-2
CASSQAAGTARVGGYTF
TGTGCCAGCAGCCAAGCCGCCGGGACAGCCCGGGTGGGGGGCTACACCTTC
>.|.|TRBV5-6|TRBJ1-6
CASSLFGASSSYNSPLHF
TGTGCCAGCAGCTTGTTTGGGGCCTCGAGCTCCTATAATTCACCCCTCCACTTT
>.|.|TRBV28|TRBJ2-7
CASSLSEIWSRGTYEQYF
TGTGCCAGCAGTTTATCGGAGATCTGGTCCCGGGGTACCTACGAGCAGTACTTC
>TRBD1|once|TRBV18|TRBJ2-3
CASSPAGTGKPDTQYF
TGTGCCAGCTCACCAGCCGGGACAGGGAAGCCAGATACGCAGTATTTT
>.|.|TRBV28|TRBJ1-1
CASLMGGRGTEAFF
TGTGCCAGCCTTATGGGGGGCAGGGGCACTGAAGCTTTCTTT
>TRBD1|.|TRBV6-5|TRBJ1-6
CASSPTGGENSPLHF
TGTGCCAGCAGTCCAACAGGGGGAGAAAATTCACCCCTCCACTTT
>.|.|TRBV4-1|TRBJ1-2
CASSPTRVGENYGYTF
TGCGCCAGCAGCCCCACGAGGGTAGGGGAAAACTATGGCTACACCTTC
>.|.|TRBV7-8|TRBJ2-5
CASSRRDIQETQYF
TGTGCCAGCAGCCGTCGGGACATCCAAGAGACCCAGTACTTC
>.|.|TRBV5-1|TRBJ2-7
CASSGGTEHYEQYF
TGCGCCAGCAGCGGGGGGACAGAACACTACGAGCAGTACTTC
>.|once|TRBV5-1|TRBJ2-3
CASSLVWGDTQYF
TGCGCCAGCAGCTTGGTGTGGGGAGATACGCAGTATTTT
>.|.|TRBV18|TRBJ1-3
CASSPRTVDSVGNTIYF
TGTGCCAGCTCACCCAGGACAGTCGACTCTGTAGGAAACACCATATATTTT
>.|.|TRBV2|TRBJ2-3
CASSESGDTQYF
TGTGCCAGCAGTGAGAGCGGAGATACGCAGTATTTT
>.|.|TRBV28|TRBJ1-4
CASSFREKLFF
TGTGCCAGCAGTTTTCGAGAAAAACTGTTTTTT
>.|.|TRBV4-1|TRBJ2-5
CASSQTGIGETQYF
TGCGCCAGCAGCCAAACCGGGATCGGAGAGACCCAGTACTTC
>TRBD1|.|TRBV5-4|TRBJ2-7
CASSGDRVSSYEQYF
TGTGCCAGCAGCGGTGACAGGGTTTCGTCCTACGAGCAGTACTTC
>TRBD1|.|TRBV5-1|TRBJ1-5
CASSPWTGSNQPQHF
TGCGCCAGCAGCCCGTGGACAGGGAGCAATCAGCCCCAGCATTTT
>.|.|TRBV5-6|TRBJ1-3
CASRILGPRSSDTIYF
TGTGCCAGCAGAATACTAGGGCCTCGGTCTTCAGACACCATATATTTT
>.|.|TRBV7-6|TRBJ1-5
CASSAVSNQPQHF
TGTGCCAGCTCCGCAGTTAGCAATCAGCCCCAGCATTTT
>.|.|TRBV2|TRBJ1-6
CASSEGPNMGSPLHF
TGTGCCAGCAGTGAAGGTCCCAACATGGGGTCACCCCTCCACTTT
>TRBD2|once|TRBV9|TRBJ2-3
CASSVAGEGDTQYF
TGTGCCAGCAGCGTAGCTGGGGAGGGGGATACGCAGTATTTT
>TRBD1|.|TRBV6-5|TRBJ2-7
CASSYIRDRGHEQYF
TGTGCCAGCAGTTACATCCGGGACAGGGGCCACGAGCAGTACTTC
>TRBD1|.|TRBV29-1|TRBJ2-2
CSARRQGSTGELFF
TGCAGCGCCCGTAGACAGGGATCCACCGGGGAGCTGTTTTTT
>TRBD1|.|TRBV19|TRBJ2-7
CASSMRAAGGQGAFEQYF
TGTGCCAGTAGTATGCGAGCCGCAGGGGGACAGGGGGCATTCGAGCAGTACTTC
>TRBD1|.|TRBV27|TRBJ2-2
CASRDRGRTGELFF
TGTGCCAGCAGAGACAGGGGGCGAACCGGGGAGCTGTTTTTT
>.|.|TRBV7-9|TRBJ2-3
CASSPQTATDTQYF
TGTGCCAGCAGCCCACAGACAGCCACAGATACGCAGTATTTT
>TRBD2|.|TRBV4-1|TRBJ2-1
CASSQGGRNEQFF
TGCGCCAGCAGCCAGGGGGGGAGGAATGAGCAGTTCTTC
>.|many|TRBV27|TRBJ2-7
CASRNAYEQYF
TGTGCCAGCAGGAACGCCTACGAGCAGTACTTC
>TRBD1|.|TRBV5-5|TRBJ1-1
CASSWTGGLEAFF
TGTGCCAGCAGCTGGACAGGGGGCCTGGAAGCTTTCTTT
>.|many|TRBV7-2|TRBJ2-1
CASSRDNNEQFF
TGTGCCAGCAGCCGAGACAACAATGAGCAGTTCTTC
>.|once|TRBV5-6|TRBJ1-2
CASSLWDAGGGGYTF
TGTGCCAGCAGCTTGTGGGACGCCGGGGGGGGTGGCTACACCTTC
>.|few|TRBV4-1|TRBJ1-2
CASSQDLGVGGAGGYTF
TGCGCCAGCAGCCAAGATCTTGGCGTCGGGGGGGCAGGTGGCTACACCTTC
>.|once|TRBV19|TRBJ2-3
CASSILRGSTDTQYF
TGTGCCAGTAGTATTCTCAGGGGATCCACAGATACGCAGTATTTT
>.|.|TRBV13|TRBJ2-5
CASSLGHNTQETQYF
TGTGCCAGCAGCTTAGGCCACAACACCCAAGAGACCCAGTACTTC
>TRBD2|.|TRBV19|TRBJ2-1
CATKGRDPRHNEQFF
TGTGCCACCAAAGGGAGGGACCCGCGCCACAATGAGCAGTTCTTC
>.|.|TRBV5-4|TRBJ2-5
CASSLRGQETQYF
TGTGCCAGCAGCTTGAGGGGCCAAGAGACCCAGTACTTC
>.|.|TRBV28|TRBJ2-1
CASSLPDEQFF
TGTGCCAGCAGCCTGCCGGATGAGCAGTTCTTC
>TRBD1|.|TRBV28|TRBJ1-2
CASSQIGAGGRHYGYTF
TGTGCCAGCAGTCAAATTGGGGCAGGGGGACGTCACTATGGCTACACCTTC
>.|.|TRBV9|TRBJ2-4
CASSVRAAKNIQYF
TGTGCCAGCAGCGTACGGGCGGCCAAAAACATTCAGTACTTC